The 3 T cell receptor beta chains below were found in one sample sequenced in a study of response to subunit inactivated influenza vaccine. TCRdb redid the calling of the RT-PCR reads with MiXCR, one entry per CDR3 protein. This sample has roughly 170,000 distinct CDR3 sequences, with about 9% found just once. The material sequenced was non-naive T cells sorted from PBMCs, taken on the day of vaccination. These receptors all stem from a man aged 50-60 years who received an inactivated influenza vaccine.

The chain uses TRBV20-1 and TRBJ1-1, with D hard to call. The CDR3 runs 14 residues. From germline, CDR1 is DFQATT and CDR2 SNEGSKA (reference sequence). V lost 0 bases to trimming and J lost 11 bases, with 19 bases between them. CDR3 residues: CSAREGGPLTRAFF. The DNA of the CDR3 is TGCAGTGCTAGAGAGGGAGGGCCCCTAACTCGGGCTTTCTTT.

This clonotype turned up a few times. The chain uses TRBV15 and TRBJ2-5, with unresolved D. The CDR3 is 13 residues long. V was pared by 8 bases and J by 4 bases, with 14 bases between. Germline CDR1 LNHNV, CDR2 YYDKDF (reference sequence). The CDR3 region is CATRRRFTETQYF. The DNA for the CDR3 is TGTGCCACCCGGCGACGGTTTACAGAGACCCAGTACTTC.

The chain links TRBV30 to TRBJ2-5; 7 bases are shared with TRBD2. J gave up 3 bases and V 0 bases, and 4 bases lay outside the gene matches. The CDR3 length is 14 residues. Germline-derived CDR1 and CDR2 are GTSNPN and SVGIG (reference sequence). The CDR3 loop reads CAWSVWGGKETQYF. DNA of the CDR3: TGTGCCTGGAGTGTATGGGGGGGAAAAGAGACCCAGTACTTC.